The next 7 T cell receptor beta chains were all read from a single sample in a study of T cells in Graves' hyperthyroidism and ophthalmopathy. RNA transcripts served as the template for amplifying TCR beta CDR3 regions. With the HTBI primer set, the TCR CDR3 went through a first round of RT-PCR. TCRdb processed the multiplex PCR reads anew with MiXCR; each CDR3 protein has one entry. The sample records 450,000 to 700,000 distinct CDR3 sequences, around 42% being singletons. Sequencing was carried out using peripheral blood or thyroid tissue (not recorded which). The source of these receptors is a woman aged 18 to 35 with Graves' hyperthyroidism.

The chain carries TRBV7-9 and TRBJ2-1; D is unclear. Germline CDR1 reads SEHNR; CDR2 reads FQNEAQ (reference sequence). Trimming removed 3 bases from V and 6 bases from J, with 15 bases in between. CDR3 length equals 15 residues. The CDR3 loop is CASSFNPPSFNEQFF. CDR3 nucleotides: TGTGCCAGCAGCTTTAACCCACCAAGCTTCAATGAGCAGTTCTTC.

This clonotype was picked up a small number of times. The CDR3 sequence: CASSLVAGVSNEQFF. In DNA, the CDR3 is TGTGCCAGCAGCTTAGTAGCGGGAGTGTCCAATGAGCAGTTCTTC. The chain has TRBV7-8 and TRBJ2-1; 9 nucleotides align to TRBD2. Unmatched junction bases numbered 4, after V lost 1 base and J lost 6 bases. Germline CDR1 is SGHVS and CDR2 is FQNEAQ. There are 15 residues in the CDR3.

This clonotype was observed at least ten times. The chain combines TRBV4-2 with TRBJ2-7; D is perhaps TRBD2 (6 bases). Germline values: CDR1 LGHNA, CDR2 YNFKEQ. The CDR3 contains 15 residues. V was trimmed by 0 bases and J by 7 bases, leaving 16 bases between them. The CDR3 loop is CASSQEFGSWGEQYF. The CDR3 nucleotides read TGTGCCAGCAGCCAAGAATTCGGGAGCTGGGGAGAGCAGTACTTC.

The CDR3 DNA sequence: TGTGCCATCGGGGTCCGACAGGGGGCCTTGAAAGAGGTGTTTTTT. Protein: CAIGVRQGALKEVFF. The chain couples TRBV10-3 to TRBJ1-4; 10 positions agree with TRBD1. In germline, CDR1 is ENHRY, CDR2 SYGVKD. V shed 8 bases, J shed 15 bases, and the junction held 18 bases outside the gene matches. The CDR3 length is 15 residues.

This clonotype has at least ten counts. The V call is TRBV6-5, the J call TRBJ1-4; D is unresolved. The germline V and J ends were trimmed by 4 bases and 7 bases, with 13 bases remaining between them. The germline V gene encodes CDR1 MNHEY and CDR2 SVGAGI. The length of the CDR3 is 14 residues. The CDR3 bases are TGTGCCAGCAGTTCCGGGAGCTGGGGTGAAAAACTGTTTTTT. Residues: CASSSGSWGEKLFF.

This clonotype has ten or more counts. V usage is TRBV7-9 and J usage is TRBJ2-2; 8 nucleotides line up with TRBD1. The germline V gene has CDR1 SEHNR and CDR2 FQNEAQ (reference sequence). V lost 5 bases, J lost 5 bases, and 4 bases stayed unmatched. The CDR3 contains 14 residues. The CDR3 DNA is TGTGCCAGCAGCGTCGGACAGGGAACCGGGGAGCTGTTTTTT. Amino acid sequence: CASSVGQGTGELFF.

This chain uses TRBV10-3 with TRBJ1-2; the D gene is possibly TRBD1 (6 bases). The length of the CDR3 is 15 residues. CDR1 is ENHRY and CDR2 is SYGVKD in the germline V gene. The V and J ends lost 2 bases and 6 bases respectively, with 16 bases between them. CDR3 protein: CAISETGYGKNGYTF. CDR3 nucleotide sequence: TGTGCCATCAGTGAGACAGGGTATGGGAAGAATGGCTACACCTTC.